These T cell receptor beta chains were read from a single sample in a study of blood T cell repertoires in COVID-19. Only in-frame clones appear in the TCRdb table, and some are missing; sequencing was by immunoSEQ multiplex PCR. This table holds roughly 160,000 clones, approximately 86% found once. Source material: peripheral blood. Receptors were obtained from a man in his 60s with COVID-19, enrolled during active disease. Both conserved end residues are part of each CDR3. The D gene is left open where the match is weak. The size field is filled for only some rows; it gives once, few, many or a size class.

j_call	v_call	d_call	clone_size	cdr3_aa	cdr3_nt
TRBJ2-7	TRBV19	TRBD1	NA	CASSQFGGRGRGEQYF	TGTGCCAGTAGCCAATTCGGGGGCAGGGGGCGCGGAGAGCAGTACTTC
TRBJ2-7	TRBV9	TRBD2	few	CASSGGLADSYEQYF	TGTGCCAGCAGCGGGGGACTAGCGGACTCCTACGAGCAGTACTTC
TRBJ1-6	TRBV7-9	NA	NA	CASSLEHAGSPLHF	TGTGCCAGCAGCTTAGAACATGCGGGTTCACCCCTCCACTTT
TRBJ2-7	TRBV18	NA	NA	CASSSGLSNYEQYF	TGTGCCAGCTCCTCGGGACTCTCAAACTACGAGCAGTACTTC
TRBJ1-4	TRBV5-6	TRBD1	NA	CASSTGQTTNEKLFF	TGTGCCAGCAGCACGGGACAGACAACTAATGAAAAACTGTTTTTT
TRBJ1-2	TRBV16	NA	NA	CASSQSGRASWGYTF	TGTGCCAGCAGCCAATCGGGCAGGGCGTCTTGGGGCTACACCTTC
TRBJ1-6	TRBV4-2	NA	NA	CASSQETGGPLHF	TGTGCCAGCAGCCAAGAGACAGGTGGCCCCCTCCACTTT
TRBJ1-2	TRBV12-3/TRBV12-4	NA	once	CASSFQGFYGYTF	TGTGCCAGCAGTTTTCAGGGGTTCTATGGCTACACCTTC
TRBJ2-6	TRBV19	NA	NA	CASKDSSGANVLTF	TGTGCCAGTAAAGATAGCTCTGGGGCCAACGTCCTGACTTTC
TRBJ1-2	TRBV12-3/TRBV12-4	NA	NA	CASSLGGLYGYTF	TGTGCCAGCAGTTTAGGGGGACTCTATGGCTACACCTTC
TRBJ1-4	TRBV9	TRBD1	NA	CASSMQTGPNEKLFF	TGTGCCAGCAGCATGCAGACAGGGCCTAATGAAAAACTGTTTTTT
TRBJ2-1	TRBV4-3	NA	NA	CASSQVQGSYNEQFF	TGCGCCAGCAGCCAAGTCCAGGGATCCTACAATGAGCAGTTCTTC
TRBJ2-1	TRBV27	TRBD1	NA	CAIPPGQEFF	TGTGCCATTCCCCCGGGACAGGAATTCTTC
TRBJ1-5	TRBV6-5	TRBD1	NA	CASIWGDRVNQPQHF	TGTGCCAGCATTTGGGGGGACAGGGTAAATCAGCCCCAGCATTTT
TRBJ1-2	TRBV19	TRBD1	once	CASNPGQGSYGYTF	TGTGCCAGTAACCCCGGACAGGGATCCTATGGCTACACCTTC
TRBJ2-7	TRBV14	TRBD2	NA	CASSPYPGLAGGYEQYF	TGTGCCAGCAGCCCATACCCGGGACTAGCGGGGGGCTACGAGCAGTACTTC
TRBJ2-2	TRBV4-2	NA	NA	CASSRDSANTGELFF	TGTGCCAGCAGCCGAGACTCCGCGAACACCGGGGAGCTGTTTTTT
TRBJ1-1	TRBV7-2	NA	NA	CASSLTGRVGAEAFF	TGTGCCAGCAGCTTAACAGGTAGGGTAGGTGCTGAAGCTTTCTTT
TRBJ1-5	TRBV15	NA	NA	CATSRDQAGAQPQHF	TGTGCCACCAGCAGAGATCAGGCAGGGGCCCAGCCCCAGCATTTT
TRBJ1-2	TRBV19	TRBD1	NA	CASTGQGASLYGYTF	TGTGCCAGTACGGGACAGGGGGCATCTCTTTATGGCTACACCTTC
TRBJ2-3	TRBV2	TRBD2	NA	CASSVWLAGKDTQYF	TGTGCCAGCAGTGTGTGGCTAGCGGGGAAAGATACGCAGTATTTT
TRBJ1-2	TRBV2	TRBD1	NA	CASSLGQAPRGYTF	TGTGCCAGCAGCCTGGGACAGGCGCCTAGAGGCTACACCTTC
TRBJ2-1	TRBV10-3	TRBD1	NA	CAISETTGGKYEQFF	TGTGCCATCAGTGAGACAACAGGGGGAAAGTATGAGCAGTTCTTC
TRBJ2-3	TRBV4-1	TRBD2	NA	CASSQEIPVLAATDTQYF	TGCGCCAGCAGCCAAGAGATACCGGTACTAGCGGCCACAGATACGCAGTATTTT
TRBJ1-6	TRBV28	NA	NA	CASKASRGEKSPLHF	TGTGCCAGCAAGGCCTCCCGGGGGGAAAAATCACCCCTCCACTTT
TRBJ1-4	TRBV11-2	TRBD1	NA	CASSSGQGVKEKLFF	TGTGCCAGCAGCTCGGGACAGGGCGTAAAGGAAAAACTGTTTTTT
TRBJ1-2	TRBV6-2/TRBV6-3	NA	NA	CASSYPSGHGYGYTF	TGTGCCAGCAGTTACCCCTCGGGACATGGCTATGGCTACACCTTC
TRBJ2-7	TRBV29-1	NA	NA	CSVDPGNHEQYF	TGCAGCGTTGACCCAGGGAACCACGAGCAGTACTTC
TRBJ2-7	TRBV19	TRBD1	NA	CASSTLAQGNYEQYF	TGTGCCAGTAGTACCCTTGCACAGGGGAACTACGAGCAGTACTTC
TRBJ2-2	TRBV2	NA	NA	CASTLQGPSTGELFF	TGTGCCAGCACCCTGCAGGGGCCAAGCACCGGGGAGCTGTTTTTT
TRBJ2-3	TRBV28	TRBD1	NA	CACNRGFGTDTQYF	TGTGCCTGCAACAGGGGATTTGGCACAGATACGCAGTATTTT
TRBJ2-1	TRBV7-3	TRBD2	once	CASSLGLAVYNEQFF	TGTGCCAGCAGCTTAGGACTAGCGGTATACAATGAGCAGTTCTTC
TRBJ1-5	TRBV5-8	TRBD1	NA	CASSSLGQGGQPQHF	TGTGCCAGCAGCTCCCTAGGACAGGGCGGCCAGCCCCAGCATTTT
TRBJ2-1	TRBV7-2	TRBD2	few	CASSSGTGTIYNEQFF	TGTGCCAGCAGCTCGGGAACCGGGACTATTTATAATGAGCAGTTCTTC
TRBJ1-2	TRBV19	NA	NA	CASTVFNRANYGYTF	TGTGCCAGTACCGTATTTAACCGGGCTAACTATGGCTACACCTTC
TRBJ1-5	TRBV7-2	NA	NA	CASSLGYSTGGNQPQHF	TGTGCCAGCAGCTTAGGTTACTCCACGGGGGGCAATCAGCCCCAGCATTTT
TRBJ2-2	TRBV5-4	NA	once	CASSLMGQNTGELFF	TGTGCCAGCAGCTTGATGGGACAGAACACCGGGGAGCTGTTTTTT
TRBJ2-1	TRBV28	NA	NA	CASRPQSPGYNEQFF	TGTGCCAGCAGGCCCCAGTCACCTGGCTACAATGAGCAGTTCTTC
TRBJ1-1	TRBV3-1/TRBV3-2	NA	few	CASSLGHLNTEAFF	TGTGCCAGCAGCCTGGGACACTTAAACACTGAAGCTTTCTTT
TRBJ2-3	TRBV7-2	TRBD2	NA	CASSSNPGLAGADTQYF	TGTGCCAGCAGCTCCAACCCGGGACTAGCGGGAGCAGATACGCAGTATTTT
TRBJ2-7	TRBV7-6	TRBD1	NA	CASSIDRGPYEQYF	TGTGCCAGCAGCATCGACAGGGGGCCCTACGAGCAGTACTTC
TRBJ1-5	TRBV11-3	NA	NA	CASSAGTGNQPQHF	TGTGCCAGCAGCGCAGGGACTGGGAATCAGCCCCAGCATTTT
TRBJ1-5	TRBV28	TRBD1	NA	CAIRGQVSNQPQHF	TGTGCCATCCGGGGACAGGTTTCGAATCAGCCCCAGCATTTT
TRBJ2-3	TRBV18	TRBD2	NA	CASSPPGLAPADTQYF	TGTGCCAGCTCACCGCCGGGACTAGCTCCCGCAGATACGCAGTATTTT
TRBJ2-5	TRBV3-1/TRBV3-2	NA	NA	CASSRRDFIGETQYF	TGTGCCAGCAGCCGCAGGGACTTCATAGGGGAGACCCAGTACTTC
TRBJ1-2	TRBV5-1	NA	NA	CASSLEGVSYGYTF	TGCGCCAGCAGCTTGGAAGGAGTCAGCTATGGCTACACCTTC
TRBJ1-3	TRBV5-8	NA	NA	CASSLLGQAGSGNTIYF	TGTGCCAGCAGCTTGTTGGGGCAGGCCGGCTCTGGAAACACCATATATTTT
TRBJ1-5	TRBV12-2	NA	few	CASNLGSSQHF	TGTGCAAGTAATTTAGGGAGTTCCCAGCATTTT
TRBJ2-2	TRBV7-8	NA	few	CAREQGTGELFF	TGTGCCAGGGAACAGGGCACCGGGGAGCTGTTTTTT